A selection of T cell receptor beta chains follows, all from one sample in a study of blood T cells in healthy people across ages. TCRdb redid the calling of the 5' RACE reads with MiXCR, one entry per CDR3 protein. Of about 680,000 distinct CDR3 sequences in the sample, around 49% were seen once. Sequenced material: blood. The receptors stem from an older woman in good health. CDR3s include the opening cysteine and the closing phenylalanine or tryptophan. The order of the fields is CDR3 protein, CDR3 DNA, J gene, clone size, D gene, V gene. The D gene is left open where the match is weak. Size tells how often a clone was seen (once, few, many) or the class of an expanded clone, and some rows leave it out.

CDR3aa: CASSQDRGTGGGKLFF
CDR3nt: TGCGCCAGCAGCCAAGATCGGGGGACAGGGGGCGGTAAACTGTTTTTT
j_gene: TRBJ1-4
abundance: once
d_gene: TRBD1
v_gene: TRBV4-3

CDR3aa: CASSLKVGETQYF
CDR3nt: TGTGCCAGCAGCTTAAAGGTTGGAGAGACCCAGTACTTC
j_gene: TRBJ2-5
abundance: -
d_gene: -
v_gene: TRBV7-2

CDR3aa: CANSWSGTGGYEQYF
CDR3nt: TGTGCCAACAGCTGGTCGGGGACAGGCGGTTACGAGCAGTACTTC
j_gene: TRBJ2-7
abundance: -
d_gene: TRBD1
v_gene: TRBV7-8

CDR3aa: CASSEEFPYGYTF
CDR3nt: TGTGCCAGCAGTGAAGAATTTCCCTATGGCTACACCTTC
j_gene: TRBJ1-2
abundance: -
d_gene: -
v_gene: TRBV2

CDR3aa: CSVETGANVLTF
CDR3nt: TGCAGCGTTGAGACAGGGGCCAACGTCCTGACTTTC
j_gene: TRBJ2-6
abundance: -
d_gene: -
v_gene: TRBV29-1

CDR3aa: CASSLVTNTEAFF
CDR3nt: TGTGCCAGCAGCTTAGTCACGAACACTGAAGCTTTCTTT
j_gene: TRBJ1-1
abundance: few
d_gene: -
v_gene: TRBV7-2

CDR3aa: CASSQGGVRQFF
CDR3nt: TGTGCCAGCAGCCAAGGAGGAGTTAGGCAGTTCTTC
j_gene: TRBJ2-1
abundance: -
d_gene: -
v_gene: TRBV14

CDR3aa: CAISAKQGIGDTQYF
CDR3nt: TGTGCCATCAGTGCGAAACAGGGGATAGGAGATACGCAGTATTTT
j_gene: TRBJ2-3
abundance: -
d_gene: TRBD1
v_gene: TRBV10-3

CDR3aa: CASSTSGSSPGELFF
CDR3nt: TGTGCCAGCAGTACTAGCGGGAGTTCTCCCGGGGAGCTGTTTTTT
j_gene: TRBJ2-2
abundance: -
d_gene: TRBD2
v_gene: TRBV7-2

CDR3aa: CASSPLGQGEYEQFF
CDR3nt: TGTGCCAGCAGCCCTCTAGGACAGGGGGAGTATGAGCAGTTCTTC
j_gene: TRBJ2-1
abundance: -
d_gene: TRBD1
v_gene: TRBV7-3

CDR3aa: CASSQELQGAKPGANVLTF
CDR3nt: TGCGCCAGCAGCCAAGAACTACAGGGGGCGAAGCCTGGGGCCAACGTCCTGACTTTC
j_gene: TRBJ2-6
abundance: -
d_gene: TRBD1
v_gene: TRBV4-3

CDR3aa: CASIPGSGTGSETQYF
CDR3nt: TGTGCCAGCATCCCCGGCTCCGGGACAGGGTCAGAGACCCAGTACTTC
j_gene: TRBJ2-5
abundance: few
d_gene: TRBD1
v_gene: TRBV6-2/TRBV6-3

CDR3aa: CASSPLGAMNTEAFF
CDR3nt: TGTGCCAGCTCACCACTTGGAGCAATGAACACTGAAGCTTTCTTT
j_gene: TRBJ1-1
abundance: -
d_gene: -
v_gene: TRBV18

CDR3aa: CSALRGDTQYF
CDR3nt: TGCAGTGCCCTGAGGGGGGATACGCAGTATTTT
j_gene: TRBJ2-3
abundance: -
d_gene: -
v_gene: TRBV20-1

CDR3aa: CASSQDGLNLYEQYF
CDR3nt: TGTGCCAGCAGCCAAGACGGACTCAACCTTTACGAGCAGTACTTC
j_gene: TRBJ2-7
abundance: -
d_gene: -
v_gene: TRBV4-2

CDR3aa: CASRSGGGDYNEQFF
CDR3nt: TGTGCCAGCAGGAGCGGAGGTGGGGACTACAATGAGCAGTTCTTC
j_gene: TRBJ2-1
abundance: few
d_gene: -
v_gene: TRBV27

CDR3aa: CSARSAGANIQYF
CDR3nt: TGCAGTGCTAGATCAGCGGGAGCAAACATTCAGTACTTC
j_gene: TRBJ2-4
abundance: -
d_gene: TRBD2
v_gene: TRBV20-1

CDR3aa: CATSRDPPSQDIKYF
CDR3nt: TGTGCCACCAGCAGAGATCCCCCGAGTCAGGACATAAAGTACTTC
j_gene: TRBJ2-5
abundance: -
d_gene: -
v_gene: TRBV15

CDR3aa: CSAREAGVPKNIQYF
CDR3nt: TGCAGTGCTAGAGAAGCGGGAGTGCCCAAAAACATTCAGTACTTC
j_gene: TRBJ2-4
abundance: -
d_gene: TRBD2
v_gene: TRBV20-1

CDR3aa: CASSFSPSYIQYF
CDR3nt: TGTGCCAGCAGTTTCAGTCCTTCTTACATTCAGTACTTC
j_gene: TRBJ2-4
abundance: few
d_gene: -
v_gene: TRBV28

CDR3aa: CSARVGVMNTEAFF
CDR3nt: TGCAGTGCTAGAGTGGGGGTCATGAACACTGAAGCTTTCTTT
j_gene: TRBJ1-1
abundance: -
d_gene: -
v_gene: TRBV20-1

CDR3aa: CASSLPGQLQTQYF
CDR3nt: TGTGCCAGCAGTCTGCCGGGACAACTTCAGACCCAGTACTTC
j_gene: TRBJ2-5
abundance: once
d_gene: -
v_gene: TRBV27

CDR3aa: CSARGRGNTDTQYF
CDR3nt: TGCAGTGCTAGAGGGCGAGGTAACACAGATACGCAGTATTTT
j_gene: TRBJ2-3
abundance: few
d_gene: -
v_gene: TRBV20-1

CDR3aa: CSASGQLNEKLFF
CDR3nt: TGCAGTGCTAGTGGACAGCTAAATGAAAAACTGTTTTTT
j_gene: TRBJ1-4
abundance: -
d_gene: -
v_gene: TRBV20-1

CDR3aa: CATSDWGRGGNEQFF
CDR3nt: TGTGCCACCAGTGATTGGGGCCGGGGAGGGAATGAGCAGTTCTTC
j_gene: TRBJ2-1
abundance: few
d_gene: TRBD2
v_gene: TRBV24-1

CDR3aa: CASSSRISGANVLTF
CDR3nt: TGTGCCAGCAGCTCCAGGATCTCTGGGGCCAACGTCCTGACTTTC
j_gene: TRBJ2-6
abundance: -
d_gene: -
v_gene: TRBV7-3

CDR3aa: CASRPGLAGREEQYF
CDR3nt: TGTGCCAGTAGACCCGGGCTAGCAGGGCGAGAGGAGCAGTACTTC
j_gene: TRBJ2-5
abundance: -
d_gene: -
v_gene: TRBV19

CDR3aa: CSAPGQGEGEQFF
CDR3nt: TGCAGTGCTCCGGGACAGGGGGAAGGTGAGCAGTTCTTC
j_gene: TRBJ2-1
abundance: -
d_gene: TRBD1
v_gene: TRBV20-1

CDR3aa: CASSSGPSQETQYF
CDR3nt: TGTGCCAGCAGCTCCGGACCCAGTCAAGAGACCCAGTACTTC
j_gene: TRBJ2-5
abundance: many
d_gene: -
v_gene: TRBV9

CDR3aa: CASSPYRTGADTQYF
CDR3nt: TGTGCCAGTAGTCCCTATAGAACGGGGGCAGATACGCAGTATTTT
j_gene: TRBJ2-3
abundance: -
d_gene: -
v_gene: TRBV19

CDR3aa: CASRPLLGSSYNEQYF
CDR3nt: TGTGCCAGCAGACCGCTCTTGGGGAGTTCCTACAATGAGCAGTACTTC
j_gene: TRBJ2-7
abundance: many
d_gene: -
v_gene: TRBV7-2

CDR3aa: CASSSRDRGLQSGSRRDTQYF
CDR3nt: TGTGCCAGCAGTTCCCGGGACAGGGGGTTACAGAGCGGGAGTAGGCGGGATACGCAGTATTTT
j_gene: TRBJ2-3
abundance: -
d_gene: TRBD1
v_gene: TRBV28

CDR3aa: CASMTGGRNQPQHF
CDR3nt: TGTGCCAGCATGACAGGGGGCAGAAATCAGCCCCAGCATTTT
j_gene: TRBJ1-5
abundance: few
d_gene: TRBD1
v_gene: TRBV2

CDR3aa: CASSAEWAQYF
CDR3nt: TGTGCCAGCAGCGCGGAGTGGGCCCAGTACTTC
j_gene: TRBJ2-5
abundance: -
d_gene: -
v_gene: TRBV7-6

CDR3aa: CASSPGGFYYGYTF
CDR3nt: TGTGCCAGCAGCCCGGGGGGTTTTTACTATGGCTACACCTTC
j_gene: TRBJ1-2
abundance: -
d_gene: -
v_gene: TRBV7-8

CDR3aa: CASSFRTSGRYNEQFF
CDR3nt: TGTGCCAGCAGTTTCCGGACTAGCGGGAGATACAATGAGCAGTTCTTC
j_gene: TRBJ2-1
abundance: -
d_gene: TRBD2
v_gene: TRBV27

CDR3aa: CASSLFGGSGANVLTF
CDR3nt: TGCGCCAGCAGCTTATTTGGCGGCTCTGGGGCCAACGTCCTGACTTTC
j_gene: TRBJ2-6
abundance: few
d_gene: -
v_gene: TRBV5-1